This TCR beta chain derives from a study of T cells in Graves' hyperthyroidism and ophthalmopathy. Study results and caveats: Most expanded thyroid clonotypes above 0.001 recurred in blood. Ophthalmopathy prediction by the model preceded onset by a median roughly 6 months.

TCR beta CDR3 sequences were amplified from RNA transcripts. Using the HTBI primer set, a first-round RT-PCR was run on the TCR CDR3. MiXCR was run by TCRdb on the multiplex PCR reads, yielding one entry per CDR3 protein. The sample yields roughly 740,000 distinct CDR3 sequences, roughly 17% seen once. In its sample, this clonotype was seen a few times. Its target is unknown. There are 12 residues in the CDR3. Looked up from germline, CDR1 is MNHNS and CDR2 is SASEGT. The ends were cut back, 7 bases at V and 7 bases at J, with 11 bases in the middle. The source of this sequence is a man between 18 and 35 years old with Graves' hyperthyroidism. The rearrangement links TRBV6-1 to TRBJ2-1; D perhaps matches TRBD2 (5 bases). Sample: blood. The CDR3 here is CASTPSGNEQFF. The CDR3 DNA follows: TGTGCCAGCACTCCTTCGGGGAATGAGCAGTTCTTC.